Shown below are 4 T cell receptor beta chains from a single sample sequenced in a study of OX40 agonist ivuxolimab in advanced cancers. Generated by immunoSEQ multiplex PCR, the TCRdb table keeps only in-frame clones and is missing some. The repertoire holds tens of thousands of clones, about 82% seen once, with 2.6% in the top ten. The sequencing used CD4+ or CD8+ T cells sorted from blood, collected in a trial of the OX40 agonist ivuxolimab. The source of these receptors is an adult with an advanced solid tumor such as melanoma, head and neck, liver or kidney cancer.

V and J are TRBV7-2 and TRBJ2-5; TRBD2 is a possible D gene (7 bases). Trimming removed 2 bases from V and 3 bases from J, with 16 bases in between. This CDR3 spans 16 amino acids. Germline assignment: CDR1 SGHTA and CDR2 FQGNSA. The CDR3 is CASSLLGGGQKETQYF. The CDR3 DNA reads TGTGCCAGCAGCTTATTAGGGGGGGGACAAAAAGAGACCCAGTACTTC.

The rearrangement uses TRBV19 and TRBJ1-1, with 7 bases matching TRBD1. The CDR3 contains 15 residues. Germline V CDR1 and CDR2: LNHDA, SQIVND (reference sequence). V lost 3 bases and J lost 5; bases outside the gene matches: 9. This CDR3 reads CASSIEQGRGTEAFF. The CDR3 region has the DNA TGTGCCAGTAGTATCGAACAGGGGCGAGGAACTGAAGCTTTCTTT.

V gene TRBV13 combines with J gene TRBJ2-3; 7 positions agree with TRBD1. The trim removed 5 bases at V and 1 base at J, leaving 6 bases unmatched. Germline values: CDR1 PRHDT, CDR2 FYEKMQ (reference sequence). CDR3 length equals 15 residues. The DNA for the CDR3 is TGTGCCAGCAGCGCCCAGGGGGTGGGCACAGATACGCAGTATTTT. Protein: CASSAQGVGTDTQYF. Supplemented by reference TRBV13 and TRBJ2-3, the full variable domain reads AAGVIQSPRHLIKEKRETATLKCYPIPRHDTVYWYQQGPGQDPQFLISFYEKMQSDKGSIPDRFSAQQFSDYHSELNMSSLELGDSALYFCASSAQGVGTDTQYFGPGTRLTVL.

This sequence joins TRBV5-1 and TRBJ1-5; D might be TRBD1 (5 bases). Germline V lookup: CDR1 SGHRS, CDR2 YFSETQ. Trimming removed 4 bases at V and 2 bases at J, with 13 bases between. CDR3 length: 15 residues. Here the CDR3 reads CASSQGGQGNQPQHF. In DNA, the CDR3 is TGCGCCAGCAGCCAGGGTGGTCAAGGCAATCAGCCCCAGCATTTT.